The clone carrying this TCR beta chain has a single count. The antigen remains unidentified. The sample comes from a study of OX40 agonist ivuxolimab in advanced cancers. Whole-study context: Hepatocellular carcinoma, melanoma, renal cell or head and neck cancer affected the dose-escalation patients. Overall study findings and caveats: What antigens the expanded peripheral T cells recognized was never established.

Generated by immunoSEQ multiplex PCR, the TCRdb table keeps only in-frame clones and is missing some. The table lists some 57,000 clones, 92% of them singletons. V was clipped by 6 bases and J by 5 bases, with 16 bases between them. Germline CDR1 is MNHNS and CDR2 is SASEGT. The CDR3 consists of 14 residues. Here the sequenced sample was CD4+ or CD8+ T cells sorted from blood, taken in a trial of the OX40 agonist ivuxolimab. The TCR was taken from an adult with an advanced solid tumor such as melanoma, head and neck, liver or kidney cancer. The genes are TRBV6-1 and TRBJ1-1, with D maybe TRBD1 (5 bases). The CDR3: CASSRTQGWTEAFF. As DNA, the CDR3 is TGTGCCAGCAGCCGAACGCAGGGATGGACTGAAGCTTTCTTT.